Listed here is a single T cell receptor beta chain. The data are from a study of control samples from healthy donors and cancer patients. The CDR3 totals 14 residues. The V gene lost 7 bases and the J gene lost 2 bases, with 12 bases spanning the gap. Germline V gene lookup returns CDR1 SGHTA and CDR2 FQGNSA. Clones were read by immunoSEQ multiplex PCR, and TCRdb kept only the in-frame ones, dropping some. Of about 94,000 clones listed, around nine tenths were seen once; the top ten hold about 4%. The sequenced material came from blood. The sequence came from a woman under 30 in good health. The chain uses TRBV7-2 and TRBJ2-1; D is ambiguous. CDR3 sequence reads: CASTPERTYNEQFF. CDR3 in DNA: TGTGCCAGCACCCCCGAGAGGACCTACAATGAGCAGTTCTTC.